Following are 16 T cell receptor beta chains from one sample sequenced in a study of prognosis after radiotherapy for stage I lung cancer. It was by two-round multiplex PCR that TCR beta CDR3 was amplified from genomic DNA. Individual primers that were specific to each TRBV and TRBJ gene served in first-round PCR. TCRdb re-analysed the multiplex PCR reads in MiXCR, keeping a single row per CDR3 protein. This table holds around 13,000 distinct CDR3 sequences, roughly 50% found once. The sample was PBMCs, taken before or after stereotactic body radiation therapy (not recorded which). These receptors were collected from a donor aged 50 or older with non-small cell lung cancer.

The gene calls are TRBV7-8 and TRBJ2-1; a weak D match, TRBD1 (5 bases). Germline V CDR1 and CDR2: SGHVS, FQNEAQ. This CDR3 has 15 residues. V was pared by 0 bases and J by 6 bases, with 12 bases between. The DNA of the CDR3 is TGTGCCAGCAGCTTAGCGGGGCTAGAACTCAATGAGCAGTTCTTC. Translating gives CASSLAGLELNEQFF. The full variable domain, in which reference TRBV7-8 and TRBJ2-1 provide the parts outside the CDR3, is GAGVSQSPRYKVAKRGQDVALRCDPISGHVSLFWYQQALGQGPEFLTYFQNEAQLDKSGLPSDRFFAERPEGSVSTLKIQRTQQEDSAVYLCASSLAGLELNEQFFGPGTRLTVL.

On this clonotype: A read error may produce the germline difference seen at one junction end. The CDR3 reads CASSPDRVSGYGYIF. CDR3 DNA: TGTGCCAGCAGCCCCGATCGGGTCTCTGGCTATGGCTACATCTTC. The V gene is TRBV11-2, the J gene TRBJ1-2; no clear D. The CDR3 totals 15 residues. Germline loops: CDR1 SGHAT, CDR2 FQNNGV.

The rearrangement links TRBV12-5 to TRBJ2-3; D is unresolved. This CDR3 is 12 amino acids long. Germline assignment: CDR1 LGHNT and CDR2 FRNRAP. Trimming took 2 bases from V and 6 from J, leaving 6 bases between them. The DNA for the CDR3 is TGTGCTAGTGGTTTGAAATTGGATACGCAGTATTTT. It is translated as CASGLKLDTQYF. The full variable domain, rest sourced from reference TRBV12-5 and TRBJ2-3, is DARVTQTPRHKVTEMGQEVTMRCQPILGHNTVFWYRQTMMQGLELLAYFRNRAPLDDSGMPKDRFSAEMPDATLATLKIQPSEPRDSAVYFCASGLKLDTQYFGPGTRLTVL.

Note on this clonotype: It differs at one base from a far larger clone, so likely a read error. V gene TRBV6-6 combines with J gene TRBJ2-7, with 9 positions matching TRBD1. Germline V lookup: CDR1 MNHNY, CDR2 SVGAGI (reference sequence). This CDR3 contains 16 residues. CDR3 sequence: CVSSYSGVGQGYEQYF. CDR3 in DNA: TGTGTCAGCAGTTACTCCGGCGTCGGACAGGGGTACGAGCAGTACTTC.

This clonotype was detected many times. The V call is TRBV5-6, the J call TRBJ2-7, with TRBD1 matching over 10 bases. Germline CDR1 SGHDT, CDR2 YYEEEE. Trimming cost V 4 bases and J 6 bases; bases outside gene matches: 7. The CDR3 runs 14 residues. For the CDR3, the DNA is TGTGCCAGCAGCCCCGGGACAGGGGCCCGCGAGCAGTACTTC. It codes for CASSPGTGAREQYF.

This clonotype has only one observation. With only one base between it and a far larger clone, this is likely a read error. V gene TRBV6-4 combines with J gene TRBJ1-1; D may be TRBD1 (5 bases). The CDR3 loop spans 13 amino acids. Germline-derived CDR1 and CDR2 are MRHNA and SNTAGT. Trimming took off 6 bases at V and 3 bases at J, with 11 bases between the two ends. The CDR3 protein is CASSPLTDTEAFF. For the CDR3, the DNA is TGTGCCAGCAGCCCCTTGACAGACACTGAAGCTTTCTTT.

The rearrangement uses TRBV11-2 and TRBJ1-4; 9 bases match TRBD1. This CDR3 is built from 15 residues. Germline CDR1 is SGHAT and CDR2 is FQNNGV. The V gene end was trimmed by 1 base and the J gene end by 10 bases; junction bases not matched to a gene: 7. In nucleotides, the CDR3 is TGTGCCAGCAGCTTAGTGACAGGGGGTAACGGAAAACTGTTTTTT. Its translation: CASSLVTGGNGKLFF.

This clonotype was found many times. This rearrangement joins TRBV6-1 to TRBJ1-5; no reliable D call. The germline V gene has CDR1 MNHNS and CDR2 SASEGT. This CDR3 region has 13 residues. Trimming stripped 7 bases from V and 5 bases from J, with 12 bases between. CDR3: CASTSSGDQPQHF. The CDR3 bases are TGTGCCAGCACCTCGAGTGGTGATCAGCCCCAGCATTTT.

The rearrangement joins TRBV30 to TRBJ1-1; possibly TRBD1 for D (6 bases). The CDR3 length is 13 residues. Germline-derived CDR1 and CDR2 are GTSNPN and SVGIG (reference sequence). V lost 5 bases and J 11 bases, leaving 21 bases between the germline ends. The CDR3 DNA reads TGTGCCTGGGCGGGACATGGGGCGATAAGTGCTTTCTTT. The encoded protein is CAWAGHGAISAFF. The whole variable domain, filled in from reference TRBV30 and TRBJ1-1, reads SQTIHQWPATLVQPVGSPLSLECTVEGTSNPNLYWYRQAAGRGLQLLFYSVGIGQISSEVPQNLSASRPQDRQFILSSKKLLLSDSGFYLCAWAGHGAISAFFGQGTRLTVV.

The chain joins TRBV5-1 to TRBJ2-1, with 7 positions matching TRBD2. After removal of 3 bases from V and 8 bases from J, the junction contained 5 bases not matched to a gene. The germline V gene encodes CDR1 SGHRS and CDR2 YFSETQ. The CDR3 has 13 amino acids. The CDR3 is CASSSGLGDEQFF. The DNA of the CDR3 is TGCGCCAGCAGCTCTGGACTAGGCGATGAGCAGTTCTTC.

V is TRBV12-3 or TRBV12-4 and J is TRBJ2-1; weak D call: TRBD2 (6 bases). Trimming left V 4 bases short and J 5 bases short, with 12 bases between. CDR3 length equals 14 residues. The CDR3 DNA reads TGTGCCAGCAGTTCCATAGCGGCAAACAATGAGCAGTTCTTC. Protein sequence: CASSSIAANNEQFF.

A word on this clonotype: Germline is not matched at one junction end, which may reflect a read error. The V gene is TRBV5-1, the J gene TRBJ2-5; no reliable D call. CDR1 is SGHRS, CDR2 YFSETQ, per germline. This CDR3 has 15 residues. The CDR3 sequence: CSSSLSGSKEETQYF. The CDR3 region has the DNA TGCTCCAGCAGCTTGTCCGGTTCGAAGGAAGAGACCCAGTACTTC.

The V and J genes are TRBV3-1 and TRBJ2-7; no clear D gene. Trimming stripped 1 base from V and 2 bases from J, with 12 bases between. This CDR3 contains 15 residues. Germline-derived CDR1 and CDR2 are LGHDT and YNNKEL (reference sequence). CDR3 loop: CASSQALSLTYEQYF. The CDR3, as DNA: TGTGCCAGCAGCCAAGCACTGTCCCTCACCTACGAGCAGTACTTC.

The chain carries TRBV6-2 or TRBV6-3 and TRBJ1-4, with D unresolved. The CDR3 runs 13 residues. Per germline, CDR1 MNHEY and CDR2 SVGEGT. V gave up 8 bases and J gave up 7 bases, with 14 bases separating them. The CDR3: CASLGWEREKLFF. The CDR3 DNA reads TGTGCCAGCCTCGGCTGGGAGCGTGAAAAACTGTTTTTT.

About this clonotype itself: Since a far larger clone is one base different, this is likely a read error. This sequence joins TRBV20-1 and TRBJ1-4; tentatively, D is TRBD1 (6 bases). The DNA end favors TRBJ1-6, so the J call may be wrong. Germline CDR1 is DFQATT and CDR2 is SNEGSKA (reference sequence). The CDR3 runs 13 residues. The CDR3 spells CSAGAGPNSTLHF. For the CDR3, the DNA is TGCAGCGCAGGGGCAGGACCGAATTCAACCCTCCACTTT.

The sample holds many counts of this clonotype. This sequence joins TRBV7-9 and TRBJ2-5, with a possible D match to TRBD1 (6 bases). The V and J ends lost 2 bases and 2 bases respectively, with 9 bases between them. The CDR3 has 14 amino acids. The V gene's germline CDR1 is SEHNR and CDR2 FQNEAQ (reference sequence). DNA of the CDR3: TGTGCCAGCAGCTTACAGGGGTGGCAAGAGACCCAGTACTTC. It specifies CASSLQGWQETQYF.